The 21 T cell receptor beta chains below were found in one sample sequenced in a study of shared clonotypes between healthy human individuals. Measured with immunoSEQ multiplex PCR; TCRdb has only the in-frame clones, and not every one. Here the sample spans 980,000 or so clones, about 80% being singletons. The sequencing sample was made of memory CD4+ T cells sorted from blood. As for subset: CD45RA-negative fraction. The source of these receptors is a man between 18 and 35 years old in good health.

J is TRBJ2-7 and V is TRBV7-6; 7 bases agree with TRBD1. The germline V gene encodes CDR1 SGHVS and CDR2 FNYEAQ. This CDR3 is 13 amino acids long. With V trimmed by 5 bases and J by 4 bases, 5 bases remained unmatched. This chain's CDR3 is CASSRTGPYEQYF. CDR3 nucleotide sequence: TGTGCCAGCAGCCGGACAGGTCCTTACGAGCAGTACTTC. Using reference TRBV7-6 and TRBJ2-7 for the parts outside the CDR3, the full variable domain is GAGVSQSPRYKVTKRGQDVALRCDPISGHVSLYWYRQALGQGPEFLTYFNYEAQQDKSGLPNDRFSAERPEGSISTLTIQRTEQRDSAMYRCASSRTGPYEQYFGPGTRLTVT.

The chain's CDR3 is CASSTRGTTPQETQYF. CDR3 bases: TGTGCCAGCAGCACCCGCGGGACTACCCCCCAAGAGACCCAGTACTTC. The V gene is TRBV7-2, the J gene TRBJ2-5; 7 bases agree with TRBD2. The V and J ends lost 5 bases and 1 base, in that order; junction bases with no gene match: 10. This CDR3 comprises 16 residues. Germline CDR1 SGHTA, CDR2 FQGNSA.

Only a few counts were recorded for this clone. The chain couples TRBV14 to TRBJ1-1; TRBD1 aligns across 7 bases. Germline V CDR1 and CDR2: SGHDN, FVKESK. J was trimmed by 7 bases and V by 2 bases; bases with no gene match: 4. This CDR3 spans 13 amino acids. The CDR3 loop is CASSQQYRGEAFF. Written as DNA, the CDR3 is TGTGCCAGCAGCCAACAATACAGGGGTGAAGCTTTCTTT.

The chain combines TRBV7-9 with TRBJ2-7; the D call may be TRBD1 or TRBD2 (6 bases each). V lost 1 base and J 2 bases, leaving 15 bases between the germline ends. CDR1 SEHNR and CDR2 FQNEAQ come from the germline V gene (reference sequence). The CDR3 runs 16 residues. The CDR3 protein is CASSLVHGGYPYEQYF. The CDR3 nucleotides are TGTGCCAGCAGCTTAGTTCACGGGGGCTATCCCTACGAGCAGTACTTC. Full variable domain (missing parts from reference TRBV7-9 and TRBJ2-7): DTGVSQNPRHKITKRGQNVTFRCDPISEHNRLYWYRQTLGQGPEFLTYFQNEAQLEKSRLLSDRFSAERPKGSFSTLEIQRTEQGDSAMYLCASSLVHGGYPYEQYFGPGTRLTVT.

The J gene is TRBJ2-5, the V gene TRBV29-1; D is perhaps TRBD2 (6 bases). Germline CDR1 is SQVTM and CDR2 is ANQGSEA. CDR3 length equals 14 residues. V was pared by 4 bases and J by 1 base, with 13 bases between. The CDR3 nucleotides are TGCAGCGTTGGGGTTGGCGGGGTCCAAGAGACCCAGTACTTC. Protein: CSVGVGGVQETQYF.

This chain uses TRBV6-6 with TRBJ1-6; D is undetermined. Germline CDR1 and CDR2: MNHNY and SVGAGI (reference sequence). The V end was cut by 2 bases, the J end by 5 bases, with 4 bases between. The CDR3 runs to 13 residues. Here the CDR3 reads CASSYANNSPLHF. The CDR3 DNA reads TGTGCCAGCAGTTACGCGAATAATTCACCCCTCCACTTT.

The V and J genes are TRBV11-1 and TRBJ2-3, with a weak D call TRBD2 (5 bases). Deletions cut 1 base from V and 2 bases from J, with 7 bases between. Germline loops: CDR1 SGHAT, CDR2 FQDESV (reference sequence). There are 14 residues in the CDR3. Here the CDR3 reads CASSLGTFTDTQYF. The CDR3 nucleotides read TGTGCCAGCAGCTTAGGGACTTTCACAGATACGCAGTATTTT.

V is TRBV6-1 and J is TRBJ1-1; D remains ambiguous. CDR3 length equals 12 residues. V lost 7 bases and J lost 1, with 7 bases in between. CDR1 and CDR2 from the germline V gene are MNHNS and SASEGT. CDR3: CASNERNTEAFF. As DNA, the CDR3 is TGTGCCAGCAACGAGCGGAACACTGAAGCTTTCTTT.

This chain links TRBV6-5 with TRBJ1-4; D ambiguous. The CDR3 is 12 amino acids. V was shortened by 6 bases and J by 7 bases, with 9 bases between the two germline ends. CDR1 and CDR2 (germline): MNHEY, SVGAGI. Here the CDR3 DNA reads TGTGCCAGCAGGGGCACCCTTGAAAAACTGTTTTTT. Its translation is CASRGTLEKLFF.

V usage is TRBV30 and J usage is TRBJ2-6; D remains unclear. The CDR3 is 13 amino acids. CDR1 and CDR2 (germline): GTSNPN, SVGIG (reference sequence). Trimming left V 4 bases short and J 1 base short, with 5 bases between. CDR3 residues: CAWMTSGANVLTF. CDR3 sequence (DNA): TGTGCCTGGATGACATCTGGGGCCAACGTCCTGACTTTC.

V gene TRBV5-4 combines with J gene TRBJ2-5; 8 bases fit TRBD2. Losses at the gene ends were 0 bases for V and 4 bases for J; bases not matched to a gene: 5. Germline lookup yields CDR1 SGHNT and CDR2 YYREEE (reference sequence). The CDR3 contains 15 residues. The CDR3 loop is CASSLAGGTRETQYF. The CDR3 DNA is TGTGCCAGCAGCTTGGCCGGCGGGACTAGAGAGACCCAGTACTTC.

The chain recombines TRBV9 with TRBJ1-1; D remains unclear. Per the germline V gene, CDR1 is SGDLS and CDR2 is YYNGEE. This CDR3 is built from 15 residues. V was pared by 0 bases and J by 3 bases, with 12 bases between. The CDR3 DNA is TGTGCCAGCAGCGTAGGGACCGTGCGGGACACTGAAGCTTTCTTT. Its translation: CASSVGTVRDTEAFF.

The sample holds one count of this clone. The CDR3 reads CAIVPRGTEQYF. The CDR3 region has the DNA TGTGCCATCGTCCCCAGGGGTACCGAGCAGTACTTC. V gene TRBV9 combines with J gene TRBJ2-7, with D tentatively TRBD1 (6 bases). CDR3 length: 12 amino acids. Germline values: CDR1 SGDLS, CDR2 YYNGEE. Trimming took 9 bases from V and 6 from J, leaving 16 bases between them.

The rearrangement links TRBV6-6 to TRBJ1-3; D uncertain. CDR3 length: 14 amino acids. The V gene's germline CDR1 is MNHNY and CDR2 SVGAGI (reference sequence). With 0 bases removed from V and 4 bases from J, the gap between germline ends came to 7 bases. The CDR3 reads CASSYSSVGNTIYF. The CDR3 DNA reads as TGTGCCAGCAGTTACTCGAGCGTAGGAAACACCATATATTTT.

The gene calls are TRBV30 and TRBJ2-1; 10 bases map to TRBD2. Unmatched junction bases numbered 9, after V lost 4 bases and J lost 0 bases. From germline, CDR1 is GTSNPN and CDR2 SVGIG (reference sequence). This CDR3 contains 17 residues. The CDR3 sequence is CAWKLAGGPSSYNEQFF. The CDR3 DNA reads TGTGCCTGGAAATTAGCGGGAGGACCGAGCTCCTACAATGAGCAGTTCTTC.

The rearrangement links TRBV7-2 to TRBJ2-2; D might be TRBD1 (6 bases). The CDR3 loop spans 16 amino acids. Germline V gene lookup returns CDR1 SGHTA and CDR2 FQGNSA. Trimming stripped 5 bases from V and 8 bases from J, with 21 bases between. DNA of the CDR3: TGTGCCAGCAGCGCGCCGGGACAAGGGGTTTATGGGGAGCTGTTTTTT. Protein: CASSAPGQGVYGELFF.

The CDR3 sequence is CASSSTGTETQYF. In nucleotides, the CDR3 is TGTGCCAGCAGCTCAACTGGGACGGAGACCCAGTACTTC. The rearrangement joins TRBV7-9 to TRBJ2-5; D assignment may be TRBD1 or TRBD2 (5 bases each). This CDR3 spans 13 amino acids. Between the trimmed V and J ends, which lost 4 bases and 5 bases, there was a span of 11 bases. The germline V gene has CDR1 SEHNR and CDR2 FQNEAQ (reference sequence).

The V gene is TRBV7-9, the J gene TRBJ1-3; D is uncertain. V was cut by 5 bases and J by 4 bases, with 9 bases left in between. The CDR3 extends over 13 amino acids. CDR1 and CDR2 from the germline V gene are SEHNR and FQNEAQ (reference sequence). The CDR3 loop is CASSGQDGNTIYF. CDR3 DNA sequence: TGTGCCAGCAGCGGTCAGGACGGAAACACCATATATTTT.

The chain combines TRBV9 with TRBJ1-3; 8 bases fit TRBD1. Germline loops: CDR1 SGDLS, CDR2 YYNGEE. The V segment lost 3 bases and the J segment 3 bases; nucleotides outside the gene matches: 8. CDR3 length: 16 residues. CDR3 DNA: TGTGCCAGCAGCGCCGCCCCTGGACAGGGTGGAAACACCATATATTTT. Amino acid sequence: CASSAAPGQGGNTIYF.

The chain joins TRBV7-2 to TRBJ2-4; D remains ambiguous. Trimming shortened V by 5 bases and J by 0 bases, and 11 bases separated the two germline ends. In germline, CDR1 is SGHTA, CDR2 FQGNSA. CDR3 length: 15 amino acids. The CDR3 DNA reads as TGTGCCAGCAGCCGTGAAGTCCTAGCCAAAAACATTCAGTACTTC. It codes for CASSREVLAKNIQYF.

The sample holds a few counts of this clone. This rearrangement joins TRBV12-5 to TRBJ1-5; D not resolved. The CDR3 runs 14 residues. The V gene lost 7 bases and the J gene lost 3 bases, with 13 bases spanning the gap. Germline CDR1 reads LGHNT; CDR2 reads FRNRAP. As DNA, the CDR3 is TGTGCTAGTGCCGAGGACGGTTCCAATCAGCCCCAGCATTTT. Its protein is CASAEDGSNQPQHF.